Following are 20 T cell receptor beta chains from one sample sequenced in a study of OX40 agonist ivuxolimab in advanced cancers. The assay was immunoSEQ multiplex PCR, and TCRdb's table has in-frame clones only and misses some. The profile shows around 29,000 clones, 81% of them singletons. The sequencing used CD4+ or CD8+ T cells sorted from blood, collected in a trial of the OX40 agonist ivuxolimab. The receptor source for this set is an adult with an advanced solid tumor such as melanoma, head and neck, liver or kidney cancer.

The chain is built from TRBV5-8 and TRBJ1-5, with 10 bases lining up with TRBD1. V was pared by 2 bases and J by 7 bases, with 9 bases of the junction left unmatched. This CDR3 has 16 amino acids. Germline assignment: CDR1 SGHTS and CDR2 YDEGEE. The CDR3: CASSFDRGLGLQPQHF. CDR3 DNA: TGTGCCAGCAGCTTTGACAGGGGGCTAGGTCTCCAGCCCCAGCATTTT.

This clone was observed once. The rearrangement joins TRBV10-3 to TRBJ2-2; 10 bases line up with TRBD2. This CDR3 region has 18 residues. CDR1 and CDR2 (germline): ENHRY, SYGVKD. J lost 2 bases, V lost 2 bases, and 8 bases had no gene match. The CDR3: CAISEPTSGLINTGELFF. The CDR3 DNA reads as TGTGCCATCAGTGAGCCGACTAGCGGGTTGATAAACACCGGGGAGCTGTTTTTT.

The sample holds one count of this clone. The chain carries TRBV4-2 and TRBJ1-1; 7 bases are a match to TRBD1. Looked up from germline, CDR1 is LGHNA and CDR2 is YNFKEQ. CDR3 length: 17 amino acids. The V and J ends lost 0 bases and 0 bases, in that order; junction bases with no gene match: 7. CDR3 in DNA: TGTGCCAGCAGCCAAGACTGGGACAGAAACATGAACACTGAAGCTTTCTTT. This sequence encodes CASSQDWDRNMNTEAFF.

The chain joins TRBV7-9 to TRBJ2-3; D call uncertain. Germline V gene lookup returns CDR1 SEHNR and CDR2 FQNEAQ (reference sequence). Trimming shortened V by 5 bases and J by 1 base, and 22 bases separated the two germline ends. The CDR3 extends over 18 amino acids. CDR3 DNA: TGTGCCAGCAGCCAATCCCGCCGGGTCCCCGATGGCACAGATACGCAGTATTTT. Amino acid sequence: CASSQSRRVPDGTDTQYF.

The rearrangement uses TRBV7-9 and TRBJ2-1; 8 nucleotides match TRBD2. The CDR3 has 16 amino acids. CDR1 and CDR2 from the germline V gene are SEHNR and FQNEAQ (reference sequence). The V gene end was trimmed by 5 bases and the J gene end by 0 bases; junction bases not matched to a gene: 6. The CDR3 reads CASSPGGQVSYNEQFF. The CDR3 DNA follows: TGTGCCAGCAGCCCGGGGGGGCAGGTCTCCTACAATGAGCAGTTCTTC.

In its sample, this clone was seen once. The J gene is TRBJ2-1, the V gene TRBV7-3, with D possibly called TRBD1 or TRBD2 (5 bases each). Germline assignment: CDR1 SGHTA and CDR2 FQGTGA. Trimming removed 5 bases at V and 9 bases at J, with 14 bases between. There are 13 residues in the CDR3. This CDR3 is CASSPFGTGEQFF. As DNA, the CDR3 is TGTGCCAGCAGCCCCTTCGGGACCGGTGAGCAGTTCTTC.

The genes are TRBV11-2 and TRBJ1-1; D is unresolved. This CDR3 has 12 amino acids. Per the germline V gene, CDR1 is SGHAT and CDR2 is FQNNGV. Trimming left V 3 bases short and J 5 bases short, with 7 bases between. The CDR3 loop reads CASSLGLTEAFF. In DNA form, the CDR3 reads TGTGCCAGCAGCTTGGGGTTGACTGAAGCTTTCTTT.

The V and J genes are TRBV19 and TRBJ2-1; TRBD1 matches 8 bases. Germline CDR1 is LNHDA and CDR2 is SQIVND (reference sequence). The CDR3 runs 13 residues. The V and J ends lost 6 bases and 7 bases, in that order; junction bases with no gene match: 5. The CDR3 is CASRQGARNEQFF. The CDR3 coding sequence is TGTGCCAGTAGGCAGGGGGCGCGGAATGAGCAGTTCTTC.

By its share, this clone is medium-sized (0.01 to 0.1%). The junction shows a germline mismatch at one end, possibly a read error. The gene calls are TRBV6-5 and TRBJ2-7, with D possibly TRBD2 on 6 matching bases. Germline CDR1 MNHEY, CDR2 SVGAGI. The CDR3 sequence is 12 residues long. CDR3 DNA sequence: TGTGCCAGCAGTCAGCGCTTCGGGACTCCAATCTTC. Translated: CASSQRFGTPIF.

The CDR3 DNA follows: TGTGCCTGGAGTTTAGACGCCGGGGAGACCCAGTACTTC. This encodes CAWSLDAGETQYF. The V gene is TRBV30, the J gene TRBJ2-5; D gene uncertain. Germline V lookup: CDR1 GTSNPN, CDR2 SVGIG (reference sequence). This CDR3 is 13 amino acids long. V lost 2 bases and J 5 bases, leaving 12 bases between the germline ends.

The rearrangement uses TRBV11-3 and TRBJ1-3; TRBD1 is a possible D gene (5 bases). The ends were cut back, 5 bases at V and 10 bases at J, with 18 bases in the middle. The V gene's germline CDR1 is SGHNT and CDR2 YENEEA. This CDR3 is 14 amino acids long. CDR3 in DNA: TGTGCCAGCAGCAACCGGGACGGTGAACATACCATATATTTT. It specifies CASSNRDGEHTIYF.

This clone qualifies as large. The V call is TRBV6-1, the J call TRBJ2-7; 8 nucleotides line up with TRBD2. CDR3 length: 15 residues. CDR1 is MNHNS and CDR2 is SASEGT in the germline V gene. With V trimmed by 1 base and J by 4 bases, 6 bases remained unmatched. The CDR3: CASSEEASGSYEQYF. CDR3 coding DNA: TGTGCCAGCAGTGAAGAGGCTAGCGGGTCGTACGAGCAGTACTTC.

This clone was seen only once. This rearrangement joins TRBV4-1 to TRBJ2-3; 8 nucleotides line up with TRBD2. This CDR3 comprises 15 residues. V shed 5 bases and J 0 bases; nucleotides not matched to a gene: 4. CDR1 is MGHRA, CDR2 YSYEKL, per germline. The CDR3 reads CASSDWTSSTDTQYF. In DNA form, the CDR3 reads TGCGCCAGCAGCGATTGGACTAGCAGCACAGATACGCAGTATTTT.

The J gene is TRBJ1-1, the V gene TRBV19, with D maybe TRBD1 (5 bases). CDR3 size: 13 residues. V lost 1 base, J lost 6 bases, and 9 bases lay in between. The V gene's germline CDR1 is LNHDA and CDR2 SQIVND (reference sequence). CDR3 DNA: TGTGCCAGTAGTATAGCCTCGGGGGCTGAAGCTTTCTTT. Translated, it gives CASSIASGAEAFF.

This chain links TRBV7-2 with TRBJ1-2; 11 bases match TRBD1. The germline gives CDR1 SGHTA, CDR2 FQGNSA. The CDR3 is 17 amino acids. V lost 4 bases, J lost 7 bases, and 14 bases stayed unmatched. The CDR3 sequence: CASSSRDRGISSGGYTF. The CDR3 DNA sequence: TGTGCCAGCAGCTCCCGGGACAGGGGGATATCGTCGGGTGGCTACACCTTC.

The chain recombines TRBV5-1 with TRBJ2-7, with D hard to call. Per the germline V gene, CDR1 is SGHRS and CDR2 is YFSETQ. The CDR3 covers 13 residues. V lost 0 bases and J lost 3, with 7 bases in between. CDR3 loop: CASSLAARYEQYF. The CDR3 bases are TGCGCCAGCAGCTTGGCGGCTCGCTACGAGCAGTACTTC. Full variable domain (remainder filled in from reference TRBV5-1 and TRBJ2-7): KAGVTQTPRYLIKTRGQQVTLSCSPISGHRSVSWYQQTPGQGLQFLFEYFSETQRNKGNFPGRFSGRQFSNSRSEMNVSTLELGDSALYLCASSLAARYEQYFGPGTRLTVT.

The rearrangement uses TRBV18 and TRBJ2-5; no firm D call. Germline V gene lookup returns CDR1 KGHSH and CDR2 LQKENI. The CDR3 has 14 amino acids. The ends were cut back, 3 bases at V and 0 bases at J, with 8 bases in the middle. The CDR3, as DNA: TGTGCCAGCTCACCCGGCAGGAACCAAGAGACCCAGTACTTC. It codes for CASSPGRNQETQYF.

This clone came up a few times. The chain links TRBV4-1 to TRBJ2-7; no definite D call. Per germline, CDR1 MGHRA and CDR2 YSYEKL. This CDR3 region has 12 residues. The V end was cut by 0 bases, the J end by 3 bases, with 3 bases between. Here the CDR3 DNA reads TGCGCCAGCAGCCAAGATTACTACGAGCAGTACTTC. Translating gives CASSQDYYEQYF.

The rearrangement uses TRBV21-1 and TRBJ2-6; the table's D call of TRBD1 was not tested on the DNA. TRBV21-1 is a documented pseudogene. CDR3 length: 18 amino acids. CDR3: CASSNRDRPFGGANVLTF. The CDR3 bases are TGTGCCAGCAGCAACCGGGACAGGCCCTTTGGTGGGGCCAACGTCCTGACTTTC.

The V and J genes are TRBV13 and TRBJ2-5; 8 bases align to TRBD2. Looked up from germline, CDR1 is PRHDT and CDR2 is FYEKMQ (reference sequence). The CDR3 has 15 residues. V gave up 3 bases and J gave up 5 bases; unmatched junction bases: 8. CDR3 sequence: CASSFGLAQWETQYF. CDR3 coding DNA: TGTGCCAGCAGCTTTGGACTAGCCCAATGGGAGACCCAGTACTTC.